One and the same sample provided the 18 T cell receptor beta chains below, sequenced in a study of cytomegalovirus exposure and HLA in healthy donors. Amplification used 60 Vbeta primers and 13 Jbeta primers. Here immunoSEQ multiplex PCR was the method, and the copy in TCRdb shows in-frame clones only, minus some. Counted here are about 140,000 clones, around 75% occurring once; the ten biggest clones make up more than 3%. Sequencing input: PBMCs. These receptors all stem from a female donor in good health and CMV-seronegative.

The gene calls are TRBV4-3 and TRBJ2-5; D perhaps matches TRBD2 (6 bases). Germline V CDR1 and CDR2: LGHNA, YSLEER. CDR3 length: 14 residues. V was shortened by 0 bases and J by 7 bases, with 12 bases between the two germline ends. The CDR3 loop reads CASSQDTSRGTQYF. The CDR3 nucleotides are TGCGCCAGCAGCCAAGATACTAGCCGAGGGACCCAGTACTTC.

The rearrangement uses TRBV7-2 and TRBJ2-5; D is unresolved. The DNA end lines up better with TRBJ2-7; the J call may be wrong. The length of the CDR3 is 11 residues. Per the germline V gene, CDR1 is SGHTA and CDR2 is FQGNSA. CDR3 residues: CASSLDYEQYF. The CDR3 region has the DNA TGTGCCAGCAGCTTAGACTACGAGCAGTACTTC.

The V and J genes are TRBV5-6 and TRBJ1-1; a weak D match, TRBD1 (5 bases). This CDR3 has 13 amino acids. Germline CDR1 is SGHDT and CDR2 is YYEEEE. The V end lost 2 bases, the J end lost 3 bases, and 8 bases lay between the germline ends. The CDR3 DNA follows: TGTGCCAGCAGCTTAGGGGATTACACTGAAGCTTTCTTT. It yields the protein CASSLGDYTEAFF.

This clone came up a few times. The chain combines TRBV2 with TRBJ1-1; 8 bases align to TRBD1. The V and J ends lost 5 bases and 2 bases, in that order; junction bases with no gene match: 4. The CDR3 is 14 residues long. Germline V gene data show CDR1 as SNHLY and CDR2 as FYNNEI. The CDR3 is CASSLTGDNTEAFF. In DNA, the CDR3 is TGTGCCAGCAGTCTGACAGGGGACAACACTGAAGCTTTCTTT. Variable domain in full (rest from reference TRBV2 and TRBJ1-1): EPEVTQTPSHQVTQMGQEVILRCVPISNHLYFYWYRQILGQKVEFLVSFYNNEISEKSEIFDDQFSVERPDGSNFTLKIRSTKLEDSAMYFCASSLTGDNTEAFFGQGTRLTVV.

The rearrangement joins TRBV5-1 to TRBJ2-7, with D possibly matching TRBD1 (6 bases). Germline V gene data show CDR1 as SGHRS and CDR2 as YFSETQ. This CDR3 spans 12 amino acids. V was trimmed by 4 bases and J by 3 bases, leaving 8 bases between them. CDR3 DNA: TGCGCCAGCAGCCTACAGGGCTACGAGCAGTACTTC. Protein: CASSLQGYEQYF.

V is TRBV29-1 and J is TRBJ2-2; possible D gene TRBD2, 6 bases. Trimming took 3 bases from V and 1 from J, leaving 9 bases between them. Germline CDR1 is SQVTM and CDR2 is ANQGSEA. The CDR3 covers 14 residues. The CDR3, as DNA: TGCAGCGTTGATGGGACTGAGAACACCGGGGAGCTGTTTTTT. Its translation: CSVDGTENTGELFF.

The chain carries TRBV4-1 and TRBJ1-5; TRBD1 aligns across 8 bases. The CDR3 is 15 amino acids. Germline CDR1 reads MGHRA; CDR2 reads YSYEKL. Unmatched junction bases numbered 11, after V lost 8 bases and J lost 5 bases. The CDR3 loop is CASGLTGTGYQPQHF. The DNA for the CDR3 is TGCGCCAGCGGTTTGACCGGGACAGGCTATCAGCCCCAGCATTTT.

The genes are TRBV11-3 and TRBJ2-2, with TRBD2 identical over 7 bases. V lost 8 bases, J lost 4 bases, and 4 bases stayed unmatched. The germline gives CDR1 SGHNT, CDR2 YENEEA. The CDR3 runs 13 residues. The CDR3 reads CASSGLTTGELFF. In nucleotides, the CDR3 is TGTGCCAGCTCGGGACTAACCACCGGGGAGCTGTTTTTT.

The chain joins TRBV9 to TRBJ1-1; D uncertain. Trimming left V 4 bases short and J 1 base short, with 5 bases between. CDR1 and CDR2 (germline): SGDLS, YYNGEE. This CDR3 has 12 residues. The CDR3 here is CASSRENTEAFF. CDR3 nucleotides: TGTGCCAGCAGCCGAGAGAACACTGAAGCTTTCTTT.

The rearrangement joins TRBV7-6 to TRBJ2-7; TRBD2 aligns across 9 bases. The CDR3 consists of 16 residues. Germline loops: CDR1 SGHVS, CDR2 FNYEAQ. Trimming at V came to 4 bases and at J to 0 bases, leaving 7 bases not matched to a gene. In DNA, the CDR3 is TGTGCCAGCAGCTGGGAGACTAGCGGCCCCTCCTACGAGCAGTACTTC. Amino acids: CASSWETSGPSYEQYF. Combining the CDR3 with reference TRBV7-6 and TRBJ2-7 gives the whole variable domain GAGVSQSPRYKVTKRGQDVALRCDPISGHVSLYWYRQALGQGPEFLTYFNYEAQQDKSGLPNDRFSAERPEGSISTLTIQRTEQRDSAMYRCASSWETSGPSYEQYFGPGTRLTVT.

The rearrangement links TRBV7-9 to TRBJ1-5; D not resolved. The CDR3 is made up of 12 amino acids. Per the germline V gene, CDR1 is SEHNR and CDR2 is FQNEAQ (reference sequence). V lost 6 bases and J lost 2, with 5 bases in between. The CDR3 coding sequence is TGTGCCAGCAGTCCGGGCAATCAGCCCCAGCATTTT. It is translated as CASSPGNQPQHF.

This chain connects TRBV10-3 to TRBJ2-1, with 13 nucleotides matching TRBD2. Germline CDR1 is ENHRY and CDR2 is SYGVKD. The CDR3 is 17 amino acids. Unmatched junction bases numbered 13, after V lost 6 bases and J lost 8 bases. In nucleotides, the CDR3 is TGTGCCATCAGCTCAACTAGCGGGAGGGGGCGAGGCCATGAGCAGTTCTTC. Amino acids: CAISSTSGRGRGHEQFF.

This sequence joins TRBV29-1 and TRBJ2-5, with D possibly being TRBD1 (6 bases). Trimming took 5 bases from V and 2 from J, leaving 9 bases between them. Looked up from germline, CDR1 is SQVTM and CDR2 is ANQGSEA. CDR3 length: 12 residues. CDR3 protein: CSVKTGQETQYF. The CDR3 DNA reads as TGCAGCGTTAAGACAGGTCAAGAGACCCAGTACTTC. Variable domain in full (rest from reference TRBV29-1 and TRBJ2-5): SAVISQKPSRDICQRGTSLTIQCQVDSQVTMMFWYRQQPGQSLTLIATANQGSEATYESGFVIDKFPISRPNLTFSTLTVSNMSPEDSSIYLCSVKTGQETQYFGPGTRLLVL.

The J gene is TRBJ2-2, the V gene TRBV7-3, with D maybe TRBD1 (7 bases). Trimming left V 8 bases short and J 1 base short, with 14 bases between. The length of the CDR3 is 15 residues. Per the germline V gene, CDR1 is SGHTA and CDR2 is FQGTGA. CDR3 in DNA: TGTGCCAGCGCCAGACAGGGAGGGAACACCGGGGAGCTGTTTTTT. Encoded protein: CASARQGGNTGELFF.

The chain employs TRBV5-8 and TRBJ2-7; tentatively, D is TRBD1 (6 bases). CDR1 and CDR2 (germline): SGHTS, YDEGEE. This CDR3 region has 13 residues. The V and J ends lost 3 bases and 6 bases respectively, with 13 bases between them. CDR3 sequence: CASSYGQRGEQYF. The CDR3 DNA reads TGTGCCAGCAGCTATGGACAGAGGGGCGAGCAGTACTTC.

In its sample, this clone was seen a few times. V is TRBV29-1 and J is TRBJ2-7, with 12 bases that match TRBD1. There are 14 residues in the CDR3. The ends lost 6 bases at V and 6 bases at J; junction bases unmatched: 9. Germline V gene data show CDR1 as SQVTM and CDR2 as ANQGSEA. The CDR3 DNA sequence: TGCAGCGTGGGGTGGGGACAGGGGGCAGGCGAGCAGTACTTC. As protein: CSVGWGQGAGEQYF.

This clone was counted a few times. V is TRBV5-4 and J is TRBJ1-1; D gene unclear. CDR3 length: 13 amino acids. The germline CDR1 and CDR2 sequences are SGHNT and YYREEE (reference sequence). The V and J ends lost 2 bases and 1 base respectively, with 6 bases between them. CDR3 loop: CASSLTENTEAFF. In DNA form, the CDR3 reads TGTGCCAGCAGCTTAACAGAGAACACTGAAGCTTTCTTT.

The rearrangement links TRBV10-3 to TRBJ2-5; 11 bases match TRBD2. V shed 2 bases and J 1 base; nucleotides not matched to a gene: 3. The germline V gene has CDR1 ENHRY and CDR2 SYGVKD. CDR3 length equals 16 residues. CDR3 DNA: TGTGCCATCAGTGAGGGGACTAGCGGACTCCAAGAGACCCAGTACTTC. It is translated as CAISEGTSGLQETQYF.